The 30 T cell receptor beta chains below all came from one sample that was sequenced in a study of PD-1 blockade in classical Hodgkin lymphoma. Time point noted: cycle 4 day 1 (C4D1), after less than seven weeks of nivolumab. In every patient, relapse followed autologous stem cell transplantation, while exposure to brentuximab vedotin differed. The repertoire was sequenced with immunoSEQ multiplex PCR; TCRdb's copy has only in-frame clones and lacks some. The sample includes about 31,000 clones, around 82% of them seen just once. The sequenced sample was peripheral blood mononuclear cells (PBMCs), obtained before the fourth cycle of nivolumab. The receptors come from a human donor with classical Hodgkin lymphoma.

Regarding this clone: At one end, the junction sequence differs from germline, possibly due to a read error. The CDR3 reads CASSPTVFAGVFF. The CDR3, as DNA: TGTGCCAGCTCACCCACCGTTTTTGCGGGAGTTTTCTTC. V is TRBV18 and J is TRBJ2-7; the match to TRBD2 covers 7 bases. Germline lookup yields CDR1 KGHSH and CDR2 LQKENI. The CDR3 covers 13 residues.

CDR3 amino acids: CASGLGGRGYTF. In nucleotides, the CDR3 is TGTGCCAGCGGGCTCGGGGGGCGAGGCTACACCTTC. The V gene is TRBV2, the J gene TRBJ1-2; maybe TRBD1 (6 bases). In germline, CDR1 is SNHLY, CDR2 FYNNEI. The CDR3 totals 12 residues. V gave up 8 bases and J gave up 8 bases, with 15 bases separating them.

Here the CDR3 reads CASSPRANSYNEQFF. As DNA, the CDR3 is TGTGCCAGCTCACCGCGGGCGAATTCCTACAATGAGCAGTTCTTC. The rearrangement joins TRBV18 to TRBJ2-1; a weak D match, TRBD2 (5 bases). V was clipped by 3 bases and J by 1 base, with 10 bases between them. The CDR3 runs 15 residues. Germline V gives CDR1 KGHSH, CDR2 LQKENI.

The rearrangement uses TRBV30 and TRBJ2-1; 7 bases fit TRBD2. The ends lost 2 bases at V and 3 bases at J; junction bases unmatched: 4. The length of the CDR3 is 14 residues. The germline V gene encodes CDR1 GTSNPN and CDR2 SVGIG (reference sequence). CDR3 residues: CAWSSGISYNEQFF. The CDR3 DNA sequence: TGTGCCTGGAGTAGCGGGATAAGCTACAATGAGCAGTTCTTC.

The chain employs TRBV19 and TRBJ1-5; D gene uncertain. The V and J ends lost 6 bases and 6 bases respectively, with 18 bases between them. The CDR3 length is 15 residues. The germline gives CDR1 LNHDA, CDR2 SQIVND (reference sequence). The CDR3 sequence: CASRRDHASSQPQHF. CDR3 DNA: TGTGCCAGTAGGAGGGATCACGCCTCCAGTCAGCCCCAGCATTTT.

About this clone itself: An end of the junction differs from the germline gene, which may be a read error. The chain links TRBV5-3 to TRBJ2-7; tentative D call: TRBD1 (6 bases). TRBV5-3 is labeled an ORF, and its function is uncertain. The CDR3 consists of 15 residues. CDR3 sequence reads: CASSLDGQSSYEQYF. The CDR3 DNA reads TGTGCCAGCAGCTTGGACGGACAGAGCTCCTACGAGCAGTACTTC.

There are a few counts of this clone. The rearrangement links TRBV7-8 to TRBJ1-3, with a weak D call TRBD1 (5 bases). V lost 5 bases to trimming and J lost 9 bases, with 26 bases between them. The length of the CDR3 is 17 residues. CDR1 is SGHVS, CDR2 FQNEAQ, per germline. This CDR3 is CASSKLSGRPSEGTIYF. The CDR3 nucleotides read TGTGCCAGCAGCAAACTCTCGGGACGGCCTTCTGAGGGCACCATATATTTT.

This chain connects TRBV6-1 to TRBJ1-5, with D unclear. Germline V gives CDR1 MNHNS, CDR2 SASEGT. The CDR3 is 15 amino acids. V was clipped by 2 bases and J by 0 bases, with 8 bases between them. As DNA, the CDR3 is TGTGCCAGCAGTGAAAGAGAGGATAGCAATCAGCCCCAGCATTTT. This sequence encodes CASSEREDSNQPQHF.

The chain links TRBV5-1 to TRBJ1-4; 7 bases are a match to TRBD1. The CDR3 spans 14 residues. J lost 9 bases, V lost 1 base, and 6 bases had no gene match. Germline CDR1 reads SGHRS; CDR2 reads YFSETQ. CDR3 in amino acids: CASSLNRQGKKLFF. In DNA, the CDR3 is TGCGCCAGCAGCTTGAACCGACAGGGAAAAAAACTGTTTTTT. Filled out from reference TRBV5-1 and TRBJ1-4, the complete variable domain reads KAGVTQTPRYLIKTRGQQVTLSCSPISGHRSVSWYQQTPGQGLQFLFEYFSETQRNKGNFPGRFSGRQFSNSRSEMNVSTLELGDSALYLCASSLNRQGKKLFFGSGTQLSVL.

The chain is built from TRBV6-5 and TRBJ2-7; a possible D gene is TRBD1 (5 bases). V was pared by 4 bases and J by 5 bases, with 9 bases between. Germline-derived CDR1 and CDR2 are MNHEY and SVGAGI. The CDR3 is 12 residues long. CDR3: CASSFQGHEQYF. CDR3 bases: TGTGCCAGCAGTTTCCAGGGCCACGAGCAGTACTTC.

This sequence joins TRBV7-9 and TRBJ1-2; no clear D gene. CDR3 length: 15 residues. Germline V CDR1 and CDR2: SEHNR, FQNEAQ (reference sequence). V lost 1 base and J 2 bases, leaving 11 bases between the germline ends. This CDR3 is CASSLVPTVNYGYTF. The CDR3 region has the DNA TGTGCCAGCAGCTTAGTACCAACCGTAAACTATGGCTACACCTTC.

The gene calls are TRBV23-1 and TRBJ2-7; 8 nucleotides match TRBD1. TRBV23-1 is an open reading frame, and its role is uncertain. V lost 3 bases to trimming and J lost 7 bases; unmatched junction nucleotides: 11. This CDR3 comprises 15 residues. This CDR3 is CASSHERQGAGEQYF. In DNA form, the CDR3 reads TGCGCCAGCAGTCACGAAAGGCAGGGGGCAGGGGAGCAGTACTTC.

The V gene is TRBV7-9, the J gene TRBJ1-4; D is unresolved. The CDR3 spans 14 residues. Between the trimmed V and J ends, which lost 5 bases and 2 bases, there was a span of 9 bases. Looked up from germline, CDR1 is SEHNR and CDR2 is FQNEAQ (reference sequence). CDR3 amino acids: CASSPTGTNEKLFF. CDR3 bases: TGTGCCAGCAGCCCCACGGGCACTAATGAAAAACTGTTTTTT. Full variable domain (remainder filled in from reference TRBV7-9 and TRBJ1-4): DTGVSQNPRHKITKRGQNVTFRCDPISEHNRLYWYRQTLGQGPEFLTYFQNEAQLEKSRLLSDRFSAERPKGSFSTLEIQRTEQGDSAMYLCASSPTGTNEKLFFGSGTQLSVL.

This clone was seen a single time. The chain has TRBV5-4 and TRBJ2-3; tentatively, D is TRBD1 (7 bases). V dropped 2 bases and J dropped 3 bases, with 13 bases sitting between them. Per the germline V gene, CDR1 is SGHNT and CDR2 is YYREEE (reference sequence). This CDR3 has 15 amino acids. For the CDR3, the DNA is TGTGCCAGCAGCTTTAAACAGGGGAGGACAGATACGCAGTATTTT. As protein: CASSFKQGRTDTQYF.

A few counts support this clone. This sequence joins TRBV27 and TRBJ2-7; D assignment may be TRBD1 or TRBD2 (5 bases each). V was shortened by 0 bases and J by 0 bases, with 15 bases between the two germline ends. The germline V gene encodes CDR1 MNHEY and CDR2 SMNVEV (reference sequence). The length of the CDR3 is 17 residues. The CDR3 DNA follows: TGTGCCAGCAGTTTATCGAGGGGACCCCGCAGCTCCTACGAGCAGTACTTC. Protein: CASSLSRGPRSSYEQYF.

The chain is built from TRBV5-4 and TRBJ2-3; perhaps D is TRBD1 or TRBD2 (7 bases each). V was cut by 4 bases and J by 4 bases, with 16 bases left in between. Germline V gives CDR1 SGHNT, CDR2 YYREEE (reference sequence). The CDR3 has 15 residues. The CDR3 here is CASSAQGGGADTQYF. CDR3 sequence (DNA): TGTGCCAGCAGCGCTCAGGGGGGGGGCGCAGATACGCAGTATTTT.

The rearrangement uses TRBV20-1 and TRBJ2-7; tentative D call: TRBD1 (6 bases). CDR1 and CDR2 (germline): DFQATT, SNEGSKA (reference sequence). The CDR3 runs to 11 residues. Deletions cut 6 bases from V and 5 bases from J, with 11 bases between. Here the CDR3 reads CSATRDNEQYV. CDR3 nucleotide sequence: TGCAGTGCGACTCGGGACAACGAGCAGTACGTC.

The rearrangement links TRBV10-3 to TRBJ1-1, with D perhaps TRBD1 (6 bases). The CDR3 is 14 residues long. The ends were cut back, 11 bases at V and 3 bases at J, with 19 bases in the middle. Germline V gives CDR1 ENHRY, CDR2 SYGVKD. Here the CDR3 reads CAAQGTGRDTEAFF. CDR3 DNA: TGTGCCGCCCAGGGGACGGGGCGCGACACTGAAGCTTTCTTT.

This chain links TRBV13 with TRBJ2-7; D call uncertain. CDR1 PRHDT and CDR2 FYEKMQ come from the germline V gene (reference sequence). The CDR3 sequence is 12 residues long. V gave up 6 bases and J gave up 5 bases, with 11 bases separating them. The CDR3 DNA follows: TGTGCCAGCAGTGACGGTAGAAACGAGCAGTACTTC. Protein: CASSDGRNEQYF.

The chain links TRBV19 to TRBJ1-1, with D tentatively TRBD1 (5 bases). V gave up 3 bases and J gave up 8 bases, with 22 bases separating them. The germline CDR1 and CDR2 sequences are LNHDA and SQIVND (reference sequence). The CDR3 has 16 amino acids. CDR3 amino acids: CASSIQDTSDWSEAFF. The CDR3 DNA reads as TGTGCCAGTAGTATTCAGGACACCTCAGACTGGTCGGAAGCTTTCTTT.

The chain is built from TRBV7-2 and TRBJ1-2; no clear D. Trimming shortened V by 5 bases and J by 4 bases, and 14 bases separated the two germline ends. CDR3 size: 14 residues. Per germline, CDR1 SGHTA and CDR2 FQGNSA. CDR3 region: CASSPPRGGYGYTF. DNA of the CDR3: TGTGCCAGCAGCCCCCCGCGGGGAGGCTATGGCTACACCTTC.

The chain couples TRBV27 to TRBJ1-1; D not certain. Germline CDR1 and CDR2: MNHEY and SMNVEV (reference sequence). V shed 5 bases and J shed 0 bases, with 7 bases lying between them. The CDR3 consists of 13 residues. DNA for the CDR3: TGTGCCAGCAGTCGCAAACTGAACACTGAAGCTTTCTTT. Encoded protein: CASSRKLNTEAFF.

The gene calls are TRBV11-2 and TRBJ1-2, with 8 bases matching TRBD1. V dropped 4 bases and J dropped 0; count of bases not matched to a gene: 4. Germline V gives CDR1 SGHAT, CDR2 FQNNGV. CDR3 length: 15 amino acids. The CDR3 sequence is CASSWGQAANYGYTF. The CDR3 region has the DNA TGTGCCAGCAGCTGGGGACAGGCGGCTAACTATGGCTACACCTTC.

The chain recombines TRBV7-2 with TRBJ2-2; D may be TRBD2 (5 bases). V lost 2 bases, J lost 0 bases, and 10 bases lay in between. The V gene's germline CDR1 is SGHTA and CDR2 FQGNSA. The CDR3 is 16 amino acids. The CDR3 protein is CASSLFLATNTGELFF. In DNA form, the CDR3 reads TGTGCCAGCAGCTTATTCCTAGCTACGAACACCGGGGAGCTGTTTTTT.

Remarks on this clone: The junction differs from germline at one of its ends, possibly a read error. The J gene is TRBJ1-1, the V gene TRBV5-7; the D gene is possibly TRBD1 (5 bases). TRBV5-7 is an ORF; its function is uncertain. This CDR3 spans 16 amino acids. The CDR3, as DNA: TGTGCCAGCAGATTGGGGGGGGTTCTCGGGAACACTGAAGCTTTCTTT. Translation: CASRLGGVLGNTEAFF.

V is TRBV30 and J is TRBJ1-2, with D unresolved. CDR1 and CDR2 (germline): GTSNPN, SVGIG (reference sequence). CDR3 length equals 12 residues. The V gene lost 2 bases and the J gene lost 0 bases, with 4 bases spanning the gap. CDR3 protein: CAWSQTNYGYTF. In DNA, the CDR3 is TGTGCCTGGAGTCAAACTAACTATGGCTACACCTTC. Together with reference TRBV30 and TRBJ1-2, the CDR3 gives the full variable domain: SQTIHQWPATLVQPVGSPLSLECTVEGTSNPNLYWYRQAAGRGLQLLFYSVGIGQISSEVPQNLSASRPQDRQFILSSKKLLLSDSGFYLCAWSQTNYGYTFGSGTRLTVV.

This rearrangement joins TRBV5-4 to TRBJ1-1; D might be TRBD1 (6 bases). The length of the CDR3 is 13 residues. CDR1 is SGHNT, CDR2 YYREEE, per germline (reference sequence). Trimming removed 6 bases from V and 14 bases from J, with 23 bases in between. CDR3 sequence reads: CASTFLMTGQTFF. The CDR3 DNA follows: TGTGCCAGCACCTTCTTGATGACAGGACAAACGTTCTTT.

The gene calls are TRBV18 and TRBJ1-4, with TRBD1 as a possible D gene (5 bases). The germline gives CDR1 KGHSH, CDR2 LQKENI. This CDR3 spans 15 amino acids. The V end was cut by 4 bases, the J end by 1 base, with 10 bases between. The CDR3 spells CASSRWDGTNEKLFF. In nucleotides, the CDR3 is TGTGCCAGCTCACGATGGGACGGAACTAATGAAAAACTGTTTTTT.

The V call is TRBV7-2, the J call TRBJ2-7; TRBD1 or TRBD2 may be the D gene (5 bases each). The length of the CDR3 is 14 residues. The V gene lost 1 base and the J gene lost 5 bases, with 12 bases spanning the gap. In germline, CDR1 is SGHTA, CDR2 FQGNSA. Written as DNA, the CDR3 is TGTGCCAGCAGCTTAGGACCTCGAGGGGACGAGCAGTACTTC. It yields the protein CASSLGPRGDEQYF.

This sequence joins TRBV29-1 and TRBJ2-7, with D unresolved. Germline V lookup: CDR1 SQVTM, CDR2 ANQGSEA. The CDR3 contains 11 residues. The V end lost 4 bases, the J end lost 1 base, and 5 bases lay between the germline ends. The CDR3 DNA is TGCAGCGTTGCACAGTCCTACGAGCAGTACTTC. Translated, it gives CSVAQSYEQYF.